The present T cell receptor (beta chain) was sequenced within a study of shared clonotypes between healthy human individuals. V lost 6 bases and J lost 1, with 3 bases in between. Germline V lookup: CDR1 DFQATT, CDR2 SNEGSKA (reference sequence). The CDR3 length is 10 residues. Here immunoSEQ multiplex PCR was the method, and the copy in TCRdb shows in-frame clones only, minus some. The sample includes 2.3 million or so clones, roughly 93% seen only once; the top ten take under 0.45%. Study-level findings and limits: Unshared clonotypes carried lower generation probabilities than those common to all four donors.

To note about this clone: Its antigen remains unknown. The same CDR3 can be traced to other DNA sequences in this sample.

This TCR came from a man between 18 and 35 years old in good health. Some clones in this sample may be carry-over from other donors' samples. Sequenced: naive CD4+ T cells from PBMCs. Described subset: CD45RA+ positively selected. V is TRBV20-1 and J is TRBJ1-1; D unclear. CDR3 loop: CSAKNTEAFF. CDR3 coding DNA: TGCAGTGCCAAGAACACTGAAGCTTTCTTT.